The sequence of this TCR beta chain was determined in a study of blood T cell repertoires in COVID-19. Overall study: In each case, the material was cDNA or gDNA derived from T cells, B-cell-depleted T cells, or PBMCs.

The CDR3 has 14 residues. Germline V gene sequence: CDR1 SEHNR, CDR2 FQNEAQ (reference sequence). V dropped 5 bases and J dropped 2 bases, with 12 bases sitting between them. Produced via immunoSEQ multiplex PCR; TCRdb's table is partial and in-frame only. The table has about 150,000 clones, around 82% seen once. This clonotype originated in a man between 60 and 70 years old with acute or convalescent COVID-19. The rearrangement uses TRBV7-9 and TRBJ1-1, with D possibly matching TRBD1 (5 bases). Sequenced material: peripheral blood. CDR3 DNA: TGTGCCAGCAGCCCCCAGGGTTCCAACACTGAAGCTTTCTTT. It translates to CASSPQGSNTEAFF.